This T cell receptor beta chain was recovered during a study of cytomegalovirus exposure and HLA in healthy donors. Study results and limitations: A later analysis showed that HLA-associated TCR beta chains had undergone more clonal expansion than equally common others.

This CDR3 contains 21 residues. The J segment lost 0 bases and the V segment lost 7 bases, leaving 19 bases of the junction unmatched. Germline V lookup: CDR1 GTSNPN, CDR2 SVGIG (reference sequence). This clone was detected only a few times. Its antigen is still unknown. Vbeta (60) and Jbeta (13) primers were used in the PCR. TCRdb keeps only in-frame clones here, not all; method: immunoSEQ multiplex PCR. The repertoire holds more than 110,000 clones, with more than 7.5% as singletons. The clonotype was recovered from a man between 50 and 59 years old in good health and CMV-seronegative. V and J are TRBV30 and TRBJ2-3; TRBD2 matches 16 bases. The sequencing input was PBMCs. CDR3 coding DNA: TGTGCCTCATCGGCAGGGGGGGGACTAGCGGGAGGGTATGGTAGCACAGATACGCAGTATTTT. Translating gives CASSAGGGLAGGYGSTDTQYF.